The 18 T cell receptor beta chains presented below share a single source sample, sequenced in a study of shared clonotypes between healthy human individuals (dated by TCRdb to about 2020). For the CD8 naive samples, CD45RO-negative cells were positively selected for CCR7, yielding a CD45RA+CCR7+ population from which TemRA cells were excluded. Library prep was done by the immunoSEQ multiplex PCR assay. TCRdb took this table from immuneACCESS and kept in-frame rearrangements with V and J called. Such tables lack part of the clones; where checked against another copy, unresolved V genes explain under half of the gap, and the rest is unexplained. This sample comprises about 1,800,000 clones, roughly 95% of them detected only once. Together, the top ten hold approximately 1% of the sample. The sequenced sample was naive CD8+ T cells sorted from blood. Interpreted using the paper, the cell subset or site label stands for: CD45RA+CCR7+. The origin of the receptors is a man aged 18 to 30 in good health.

CDR3 sequence (DNA): TGCGCCAGCAGCCAAACAACAGGGCGAATCACTGAAGCTTTCTTT. Its translation is CASSQTTGRITEAFF. This chain connects TRBV4-1 to TRBJ1-1, with D tentatively TRBD1 (6 bases). Germline V CDR1 and CDR2: MGHRA, YSYEKL. The CDR3 runs 15 residues. The V and J ends lost 2 bases and 4 bases respectively, with 14 bases between them.

The J gene is TRBJ1-5, the V gene TRBV19; a weak D match, TRBD1 (6 bases). The CDR3 extends over 12 amino acids. Trimming stripped 6 bases from V and 9 bases from J, with 12 bases between. Germline assignment: CDR1 LNHDA and CDR2 SQIVND (reference sequence). CDR3 in DNA: TGTGCCAGTAGCGGGCCCAGGGGGCCCCAGCATTTT. Translation gives CASSGPRGPQHF.

In this sample, this clone turned up once. V gene TRBV5-1 combines with J gene TRBJ2-5; possible D gene TRBD1, 5 bases. The CDR3 covers 14 residues. V dropped 0 bases and J dropped 4 bases, with 10 bases sitting between them. Germline V gives CDR1 SGHRS, CDR2 YFSETQ. The CDR3 loop reads CASSLAQGTETQYF. The DNA for the CDR3 is TGCGCCAGCAGCTTGGCTCAGGGCACAGAGACCCAGTACTTC.

In regard to this clone: The same CDR3 arises from other DNA sequences in this sample as well. The chain recombines TRBV5-1 with TRBJ2-3; D is uncertain. Germline CDR1 is SGHRS and CDR2 is YFSETQ. With 5 bases removed from V and 3 bases from J, the gap between germline ends came to 4 bases. This CDR3 comprises 11 residues. This chain's CDR3 is CASRWTDTQYF. The CDR3 nucleotides read TGCGCCAGCAGGTGGACAGATACGCAGTATTTT.

Notes on this clone: Other DNA sequences of this sample code for an identical CDR3. This sequence joins TRBV4-2 and TRBJ2-3; D remains ambiguous. The V end lost 0 bases, the J end lost 3 bases, and 4 bases lay between the germline ends. CDR3 size: 13 residues. CDR1 is LGHNA, CDR2 YNFKEQ, per germline. As DNA, the CDR3 is TGTGCCAGCAGCCAAGATCTAACAGATACGCAGTATTTT. As protein: CASSQDLTDTQYF.

This clone was recorded only once. This chain joins TRBV27 and TRBJ2-4; no reliable D call. The CDR3 runs 13 residues. The V and J ends lost 5 bases and 10 bases respectively, with 15 bases between them. In germline, CDR1 is MNHEY, CDR2 SMNVEV (reference sequence). The CDR3 loop reads CASSPGPFGIQYF. CDR3 sequence (DNA): TGTGCCAGCAGTCCCGGGCCTTTTGGGATTCAGTACTTC.

The chain joins TRBV9 to TRBJ1-4; no definite D call. The V end lost 0 bases, the J end lost 6 bases, and 9 bases lay between the germline ends. The CDR3 sequence is 14 residues long. Germline assignment: CDR1 SGDLS and CDR2 YYNGEE. CDR3 loop: CASSVVAGDEKLFF. In DNA form, the CDR3 reads TGTGCCAGCAGCGTAGTTGCTGGGGATGAAAAACTGTTTTTT.

V and J are TRBV27 and TRBJ2-7; TRBD2 agrees at 9 bases. Germline V lookup: CDR1 MNHEY, CDR2 SMNVEV (reference sequence). The CDR3 spans 16 residues. V lost 2 bases and J lost 2; bases outside the gene matches: 7. The CDR3 nucleotides are TGTGCCAGCAGTTTAATTCGTGCGGGAGGGACCTACGAGCAGTACTTC. Its translation is CASSLIRAGGTYEQYF.

V usage is TRBV7-9 and J usage is TRBJ1-4; no clear D gene. There are 14 residues in the CDR3. Germline assignment: CDR1 SEHNR and CDR2 FQNEAQ (reference sequence). V gave up 3 bases and J gave up 8 bases, with 13 bases separating them. The CDR3 loop reads CASSFEGFGEKLFF. In nucleotides, the CDR3 is TGTGCCAGCAGCTTCGAGGGTTTCGGGGAAAAACTGTTTTTT.

The chain is built from TRBV6-5 and TRBJ1-2, with 9 nucleotides matching TRBD1. This CDR3 has 15 residues. V lost 6 bases to trimming and J lost 1 base; unmatched junction nucleotides: 6. CDR1 is MNHEY, CDR2 SVGAGI, per germline. The CDR3 region has the DNA TGTGCCAGCAGGGGGTGGACAGGGGATAACTATGGCTACACCTTC. Its translation is CASRGWTGDNYGYTF.

The V gene is TRBV7-9, the J gene TRBJ2-3; D not resolved. CDR3 size: 11 residues. Per the germline V gene, CDR1 is SEHNR and CDR2 is FQNEAQ (reference sequence). Trimming pared 10 bases from V and 2 bases from J, leaving 7 bases between. CDR3 protein: CATEPTDTQYF. CDR3 sequence (DNA): TGTGCCACCGAACCCACAGATACGCAGTATTTT.

V and J are TRBV9 and TRBJ2-1, with D possibly being TRBD1 (6 bases). Deletions cut 3 bases from V and 8 bases from J, with 12 bases between. The CDR3 is 13 amino acids. Germline-derived CDR1 and CDR2 are SGDLS and YYNGEE. This CDR3 is CASSGDMNDEQFF. DNA for the CDR3: TGTGCCAGCAGCGGGGACATGAACGATGAGCAGTTCTTC.

About this clone: Other DNA sequences from this sample encode an identical CDR3 as well. V gene TRBV6-5 combines with J gene TRBJ2-5; no reliable D call. Per germline, CDR1 MNHEY and CDR2 SVGAGI. The CDR3 spans 14 residues. V lost 0 bases and J lost 5, with 10 bases in between. CDR3 coding DNA: TGTGCCAGCAGTTACTCGGGTCTCGGGGAGACCCAGTACTTC. It is translated as CASSYSGLGETQYF.

This clone has a single count. This chain connects TRBV6-1 to TRBJ2-7, with 7 bases aligning to TRBD2. Per the germline V gene, CDR1 is MNHNS and CDR2 is SASEGT. The CDR3 is made up of 17 amino acids. With 2 bases clipped from V and 2 bases from J, the junction kept 12 bases outside the gene matches. CDR3 protein: CASSERGEGLVAYEQYF. DNA of the CDR3: TGTGCCAGCAGTGAACGGGGGGAGGGCTTAGTCGCCTACGAGCAGTACTTC.

The chain uses TRBV27 and TRBJ2-3; no clear D gene. Germline-derived CDR1 and CDR2 are MNHEY and SMNVEV (reference sequence). This CDR3 comprises 16 residues. Deletions cut 3 bases from V and 2 bases from J, with 15 bases between. This CDR3 reads CASSFLKGPSTDTQYF. Here the CDR3 DNA reads TGTGCCAGCAGTTTTCTGAAAGGACCATCCACAGATACGCAGTATTTT.

The J gene is TRBJ2-7, the V gene TRBV9; no firm D call. CDR3 size: 12 residues. The V gene's germline CDR1 is SGDLS and CDR2 YYNGEE. V lost 6 bases and J 3 bases, leaving 10 bases between the germline ends. CDR3 sequence (DNA): TGTGCCAGCAAGAACGGAGACTACGAGCAGTACTTC. Protein sequence: CASKNGDYEQYF.

The chain recombines TRBV5-1 with TRBJ2-1; 8 nucleotides match TRBD1. This CDR3 has 15 amino acids. The V gene's germline CDR1 is SGHRS and CDR2 YFSETQ. The V and J ends lost 4 bases and 8 bases, in that order; junction bases with no gene match: 11. In DNA form, the CDR3 reads TGCGCCAGCAGCCCTTCTCCGGGACAGGTAGATGAGCAGTTCTTC. The encoded protein is CASSPSPGQVDEQFF.

The J gene is TRBJ1-2, the V gene TRBV7-9, with D tentatively TRBD1 (6 bases). Germline assignment: CDR1 SEHNR and CDR2 FQNEAQ (reference sequence). V lost 3 bases and J 6 bases, leaving 14 bases between the germline ends. This CDR3 contains 14 residues. In DNA, the CDR3 is TGTGCCAGCAGCTTTGCAGGGGAAGGGAATGGCTACACCTTC. Translated: CASSFAGEGNGYTF.